This T cell receptor (beta chain) was sequenced in a study of regulatory T cells in long-lasting Graves disease. TCR beta libraries were built with iRepertoire HTBI primers and Arm-PCR of CDR3 regions. TCRdb recomputed calls from the multiplex PCR reads with MiXCR, one row per CDR3 protein. In the table there are approximately 540,000 distinct CDR3 sequences, about 12% of which are singletons. Time point indicated: newly diagnosed GD, antithyroid drugs for less than 3 months. PBMC-extracted RNA yielded the TCR library. The data were also submitted as part of a second study, on T cells in Graves' hyperthyroidism and ophthalmopathy.

This material consisted of peripheral blood mononuclear cells (PBMCs), taken at new diagnosis, from a patient treated with antithyroid drugs. This TCR was recovered from a woman aged 25 to 39 with Graves disease.

CDR3 bases: TGTGCCAGCAGCGTAGCGGCGGGAGGGCTAACAGATACGCAGTATTTT. This encodes CASSVAAGGLTDTQYF. The chain joins TRBV9 to TRBJ2-3, with 9 bases that match TRBD2. The V gene's germline CDR1 is SGDLS and CDR2 YYNGEE. The CDR3 runs to 16 residues. V shed 0 bases and J 3 bases; nucleotides not matched to a gene: 5. The variable domain in full, with the rest retrieved from reference TRBV9 and TRBJ2-3, is DSGVTQTPKHLITATGQRVTLRCSPRSGDLSVYWYQQSLDQGLQFLIQYYNGEERAKGNILERFSAQQFPDLHSELNLSSLELGDSALYFCASSVAAGGLTDTQYFGPGTRLTVL.